This T cell receptor beta chain was sequenced during a study of T cell changes during pregnancy in multiple sclerosis. The ends were cut back, 4 bases at V and 0 bases at J, with 10 bases in the middle. Germline-derived CDR1 and CDR2 are SGHRS and YFSETQ. The CDR3 length is 14 residues. Produced via immunoSEQ multiplex PCR; TCRdb's table is partial and in-frame only. The sample includes approximately 50,000 clones, about 90% of them seen just once. The specimen comprised peripheral blood, sampled in the third trimester of pregnancy. The sequence was obtained from a female donor in good health, enrolled as a control in a pregnancy study. This chain connects TRBV5-1 to TRBJ1-1; D may be TRBD1 (5 bases). CDR3 in amino acids: CASSQKTVNTEAFF. CDR3 in DNA: TGCGCCAGCAGCCAGAAGACAGTGAACACTGAAGCTTTCTTT. Drawing the rest from reference TRBV5-1 and TRBJ1-1, the complete variable domain is KAGVTQTPRYLIKTRGQQVTLSCSPISGHRSVSWYQQTPGQGLQFLFEYFSETQRNKGNFPGRFSGRQFSNSRSEMNVSTLELGDSALYLCASSQKTVNTEAFFGQGTRLTVV.